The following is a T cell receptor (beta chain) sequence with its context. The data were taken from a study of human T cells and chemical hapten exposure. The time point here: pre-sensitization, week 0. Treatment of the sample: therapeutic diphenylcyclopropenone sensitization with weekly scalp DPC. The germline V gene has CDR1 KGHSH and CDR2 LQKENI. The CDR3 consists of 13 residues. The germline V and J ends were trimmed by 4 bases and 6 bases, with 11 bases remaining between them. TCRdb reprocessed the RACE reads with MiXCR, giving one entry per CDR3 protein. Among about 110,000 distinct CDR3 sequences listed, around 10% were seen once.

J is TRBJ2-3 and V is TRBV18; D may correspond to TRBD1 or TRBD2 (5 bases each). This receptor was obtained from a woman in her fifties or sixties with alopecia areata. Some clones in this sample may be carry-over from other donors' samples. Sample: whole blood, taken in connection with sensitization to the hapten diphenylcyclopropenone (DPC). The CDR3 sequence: CASSQGEQDTQYF. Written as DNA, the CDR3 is TGTGCCAGCTCACAAGGGGAGCAGGATACGCAGTATTTT.